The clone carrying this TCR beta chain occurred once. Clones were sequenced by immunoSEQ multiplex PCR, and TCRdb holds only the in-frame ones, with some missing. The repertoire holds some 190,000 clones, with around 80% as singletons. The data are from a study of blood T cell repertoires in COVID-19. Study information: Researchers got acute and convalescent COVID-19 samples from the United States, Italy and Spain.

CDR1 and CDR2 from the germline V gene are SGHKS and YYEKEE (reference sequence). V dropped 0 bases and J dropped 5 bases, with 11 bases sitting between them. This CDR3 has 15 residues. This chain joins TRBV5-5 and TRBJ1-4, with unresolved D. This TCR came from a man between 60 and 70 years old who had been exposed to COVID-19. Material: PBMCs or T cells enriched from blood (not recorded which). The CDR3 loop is CASSLVTQPNEKLFF. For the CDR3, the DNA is TGTGCCAGCAGCTTGGTGACACAGCCGAATGAAAAACTGTTTTTT.